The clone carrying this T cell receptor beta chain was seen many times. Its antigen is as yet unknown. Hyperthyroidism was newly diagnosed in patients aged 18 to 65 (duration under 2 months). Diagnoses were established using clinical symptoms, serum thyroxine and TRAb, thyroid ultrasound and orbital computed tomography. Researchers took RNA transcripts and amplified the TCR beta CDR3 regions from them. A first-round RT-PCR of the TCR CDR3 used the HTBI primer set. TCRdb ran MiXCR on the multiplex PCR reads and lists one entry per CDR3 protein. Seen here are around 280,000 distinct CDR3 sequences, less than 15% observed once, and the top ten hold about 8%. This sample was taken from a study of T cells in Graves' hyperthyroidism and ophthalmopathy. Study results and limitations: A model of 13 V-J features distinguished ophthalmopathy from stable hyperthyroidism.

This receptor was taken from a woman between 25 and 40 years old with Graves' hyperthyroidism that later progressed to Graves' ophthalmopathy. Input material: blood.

DNA of the CDR3: TGCAGTGCCCGGGCTCGCGGGCGGCTCCAAGAGACCCAGTACTTC. Protein sequence: CSARARGRLQETQYF. This chain links TRBV20-1 with TRBJ2-5; perhaps TRBD2 as D (5 bases). The CDR3 contains 15 residues. Between the trimmed V and J ends, which lost 6 bases and 1 base, there was a span of 18 bases. The germline gives CDR1 DFQATT, CDR2 SNEGSKA (reference sequence).